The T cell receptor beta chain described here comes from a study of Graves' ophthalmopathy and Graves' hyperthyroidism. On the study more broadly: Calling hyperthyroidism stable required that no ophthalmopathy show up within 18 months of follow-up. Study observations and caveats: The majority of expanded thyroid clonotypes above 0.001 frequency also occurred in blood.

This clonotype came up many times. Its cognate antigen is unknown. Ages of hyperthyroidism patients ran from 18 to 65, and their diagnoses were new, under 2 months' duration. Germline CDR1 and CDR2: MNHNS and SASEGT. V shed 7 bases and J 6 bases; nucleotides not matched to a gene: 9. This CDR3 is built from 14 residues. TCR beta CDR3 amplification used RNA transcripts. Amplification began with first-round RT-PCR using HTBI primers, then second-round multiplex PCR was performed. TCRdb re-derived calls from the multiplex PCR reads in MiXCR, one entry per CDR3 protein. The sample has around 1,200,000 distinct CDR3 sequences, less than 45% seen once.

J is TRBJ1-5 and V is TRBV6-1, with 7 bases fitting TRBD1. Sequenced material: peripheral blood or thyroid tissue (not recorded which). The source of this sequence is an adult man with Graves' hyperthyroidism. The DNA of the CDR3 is TGTGCCAGCATTGCCAACAGGGGAATTCAGCCCCAGCATTTT. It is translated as CASIANRGIQPQHF.